The next 31 T cell receptor beta chains were all read from a single sample in a study of molecular identifiers for immune sequencing clone quantification. MiXCR, applied by TCRdb to the PCR reads, yields one record per CDR3 protein. The sample contains about 320,000 distinct CDR3 sequences, 24% of which appear only once. Sequencing used naive CD8+ T cells from blood, with Jurkat cell RNA spiked in. Subset given: FACS-sorted CD8+CD4-CCR7+CD45RA+ naive T cells. All receptors derive from a human donor in good health. Some libraries in this study had Jurkat cell RNA spiked in.

In this sample, this clonotype turned up many times. The V call is TRBV29-1, the J call TRBJ2-5; 10 bases line up with TRBD2. This CDR3 spans 14 amino acids. After removal of 6 bases from V and 3 bases from J, the junction contained 7 bases not matched to a gene. Germline loops: CDR1 SQVTM, CDR2 ANQGSEA. The CDR3 sequence: CSVEGLAKEETQYF. CDR3 DNA sequence: TGCAGCGTGGAGGGACTAGCGAAAGAAGAGACCCAGTACTTC.

The chain links TRBV7-2 to TRBJ2-7; TRBD1 agrees at 8 bases. This CDR3 comprises 15 residues. J was trimmed by 2 bases and V by 1 base; bases with no gene match: 4. In germline, CDR1 is SGHTA, CDR2 FQGNSA. CDR3 sequence reads: CASSLGRTGTYEQYF. CDR3 coding DNA: TGTGCCAGCAGCTTAGGGAGGACAGGGACCTACGAGCAGTACTTC.

The V gene is TRBV19, the J gene TRBJ2-5, with a tentative D call TRBD2 (6 bases). The CDR3 consists of 15 residues. The V gene's germline CDR1 is LNHDA and CDR2 SQIVND (reference sequence). Trimming stripped 5 bases from V and 2 bases from J, with 15 bases between. This chain's CDR3 is CASSPLEGAQETQYF. The DNA of the CDR3 is TGTGCCAGTAGTCCTTTGGAGGGAGCGCAAGAGACCCAGTACTTC.

With regard to this clonotype: A clone one base away is much larger, so this may be a read error. The conserved closing phenylalanine or tryptophan is absent in this CDR3, likely reflecting a read error. The chain joins TRBV6-1 to TRBJ1-1; D possibly corresponds to TRBD1 (6 bases). CDR1 and CDR2 (germline): MNHNS, SASEGT. V was trimmed by 3 bases and J by 1 base, leaving 9 bases between them. The CDR3 sequence is 14 residues long. This chain's CDR3 is CASSEIQGNTEAFY. Here the CDR3 DNA reads TGTGCCAGCAGTGAGATACAGGGGAACACTGAAGCTTTCTAT.

The rearrangement links TRBV19 to TRBJ2-7, with 8 nucleotides matching TRBD1. Germline CDR1 is LNHDA and CDR2 is SQIVND (reference sequence). This CDR3 is built from 15 residues. The trim removed 5 bases at V and 1 base at J, leaving 7 bases unmatched. The CDR3 nucleotides read TGTGCCAGTAGTCTAGGGACAGGTCATTCCTACGAGCAGTACTTC. Protein sequence: CASSLGTGHSYEQYF.

This sequence joins TRBV19 and TRBJ2-1; TRBD1 matches 8 bases. The germline V gene has CDR1 LNHDA and CDR2 SQIVND (reference sequence). The CDR3 consists of 15 residues. V lost 5 bases, J lost 6 bases, and 9 bases stayed unmatched. The CDR3 spells CASSLADRGTNEQFF. Written as DNA, the CDR3 is TGTGCCAGTAGTTTAGCAGACAGGGGAACCAATGAGCAGTTCTTC. The full variable domain, rest sourced from reference TRBV19 and TRBJ2-1, is DGGITQSPKYLFRKEGQNVTLSCEQNLNHDAMYWYRQDPGQGLRLIYYSQIVNDFQKGDIAEGYSVSREKKESFPLTVTSAQKNPTAFYLCASSLADRGTNEQFFGPGTRLTVL.

This clonotype was counted ten times or more. J is TRBJ2-4 and V is TRBV29-1; 8 positions agree with TRBD1. Per germline, CDR1 SQVTM and CDR2 ANQGSEA. V shed 5 bases, J shed 6 bases, and the junction held 9 bases outside the gene matches. This CDR3 is built from 14 residues. CDR3 protein: CSVTPGGGRNIQYF. DNA of the CDR3: TGCAGCGTTACACCAGGGGGCGGGCGAAACATTCAGTACTTC.

The chain is built from TRBV11-2 and TRBJ2-3, with D perhaps TRBD1 (6 bases). The ends were cut back, 6 bases at V and 5 bases at J, with 18 bases in the middle. In germline, CDR1 is SGHAT, CDR2 FQNNGV. CDR3 size: 15 residues. The CDR3 spells CASSPDRIREDTQYF. The CDR3 DNA sequence: TGTGCCAGCAGTCCCGACAGGATCCGAGAAGATACGCAGTATTTT.

Of note for this clonotype: This may arise from a read error, as a much more abundant clone is one base away. The V gene is TRBV28, the J gene TRBJ1-2, with D unresolved. CDR3 length: 13 residues. The germline V and J ends were trimmed by 6 bases and 8 bases, with 16 bases remaining between them. The V gene's germline CDR1 is MDHEN and CDR2 SYDVKM. CDR3 residues: CASRLGGFQGYTF. The CDR3, as DNA: TGTGCCAGCAGATTAGGAGGGTTCCAGGGCTACACCTTC.

Of note for this clonotype: A much more abundant neighbour one base away suggests this may be a read error. The rearrangement links TRBV6-5 to TRBJ2-5, with D hard to call. The CDR3 totals 9 residues. Germline-derived CDR1 and CDR2 are MNHEY and SVGAGI. CDR3 region: CTIRPAGYF. The CDR3 bases are TGTACCATTAGACCCGCCGGCTACTTC.

This clonotype has only a few counts. The CDR3 loop reads CASSIATGFSYEQYF. DNA for the CDR3: TGTGCCAGTAGTATAGCGACAGGGTTCTCCTACGAGCAGTACTTC. This chain links TRBV19 with TRBJ2-7; 7 bases line up with TRBD1. In germline, CDR1 is LNHDA, CDR2 SQIVND (reference sequence). Trimming took 1 base from V and 0 from J; bases not matched to a gene: 3. The CDR3 has 15 amino acids.

This sequence joins TRBV20-1 and TRBJ2-2, with 9 bases identical to TRBD2. The J segment lost 3 bases and the V segment lost 3 bases, leaving 8 bases of the junction unmatched. Looked up from germline, CDR1 is DFQATT and CDR2 is SNEGSKA (reference sequence). The CDR3 is 16 amino acids. The CDR3: CSARLQRGVYTGELFF. CDR3 nucleotide sequence: TGCAGTGCTAGGCTCCAGCGGGGGGTTTACACCGGGGAGCTGTTTTTT.

This clonotype was observed many times. The chain combines TRBV4-3 with TRBJ2-1, with D perhaps TRBD2 (6 bases). CDR1 is LGHNA and CDR2 is YSLEER in the germline V gene. The germline V and J ends were trimmed by 4 bases and 4 bases, with 11 bases remaining between them. This CDR3 region has 14 residues. CDR3 nucleotides: TGCGCCAGCAGCCGAGTCCGGGGGTACAATGAGCAGTTCTTC. It translates to CASSRVRGYNEQFF.

This rearrangement joins TRBV14 to TRBJ1-1; the D is unclear. Germline assignment: CDR1 SGHDN and CDR2 FVKESK. The ends were cut back, 0 bases at V and 3 bases at J, with 11 bases in the middle. The CDR3 contains 15 residues. CDR3: CASSQDWVMYTEAFF. The DNA of the CDR3 is TGTGCCAGCAGCCAAGATTGGGTTATGTACACTGAAGCTTTCTTT.

The chain combines TRBV7-3 with TRBJ2-2, with D unresolved. Germline V gene data show CDR1 as SGHTA and CDR2 as FQGTGA. The CDR3 contains 15 residues. V lost 5 bases and J 4 bases, leaving 14 bases between the germline ends. CDR3 bases: TGTGCCAGCAGCCCCACGGCAGGCCCCACCGGGGAGCTGTTTTTT. Its translation is CASSPTAGPTGELFF.

This clonotype was counted a few times. CDR3 amino acids: CASSQTTGVNGETQYF. CDR3 bases: TGTGCCAGCAGCCAAACAACAGGGGTGAATGGAGAGACCCAGTACTTC. The rearrangement joins TRBV14 to TRBJ2-5, with 7 positions matching TRBD1. This CDR3 has 16 amino acids. Germline CDR1 reads SGHDN; CDR2 reads FVKESK. V shed 2 bases and J 4 bases; nucleotides not matched to a gene: 10.

The chain combines TRBV5-4 with TRBJ2-7; TRBD2 aligns across 9 bases. The junction had 7 bases not matched to a gene; V was cut back by 0 bases and J by 6 bases. This CDR3 has 15 residues. Looked up from germline, CDR1 is SGHNT and CDR2 is YYREEE (reference sequence). CDR3 bases: TGTGCCAGCAGCTTGGAGCCTAGCGGGATTAGCGAGCAGTACTTC. This translates into CASSLEPSGISEQYF.

The sample holds many counts of this clonotype. This chain joins TRBV7-2 and TRBJ2-5; tentative D call: TRBD1 (5 bases). The germline V gene encodes CDR1 SGHTA and CDR2 FQGNSA. Trimming took off 5 bases at V and 4 bases at J, with 20 bases between the two ends. The CDR3 totals 16 residues. As DNA, the CDR3 is TGTGCCAGCAGCCCTATTAGTCTGGGCAGGGCAGAGACCCAGTACTTC. Its protein is CASSPISLGRAETQYF.

The chain is built from TRBV4-3 and TRBJ2-1; the D gene is possibly TRBD1 (6 bases). The germline V gene has CDR1 LGHNA and CDR2 YSLEER. The CDR3 length is 15 residues. V dropped 0 bases and J dropped 4 bases, with 10 bases sitting between them. CDR3 DNA sequence: TGCGCCAGCAGCCAAGACCAGGGGAAATACAATGAGCAGTTCTTC. Encoded protein: CASSQDQGKYNEQFF.

This clonotype occurred a few times. The chain has TRBV18 and TRBJ2-5; D is ambiguous. The CDR3 has 14 amino acids. Trimming took off 2 bases at V and 1 base at J, with 8 bases between the two ends. Germline CDR1 reads KGHSH; CDR2 reads LQKENI. CDR3 sequence reads: CASSPSGSQETQYF. The CDR3 DNA reads TGTGCCAGCTCACCAAGTGGCAGCCAAGAGACCCAGTACTTC.

At least ten counts were recorded for this clonotype. The V gene is TRBV4-3, the J gene TRBJ1-5, with D perhaps TRBD1 (5 bases). The germline V gene encodes CDR1 LGHNA and CDR2 YSLEER. V was shortened by 0 bases and J by 9 bases, with 15 bases between the two germline ends. The CDR3 runs to 15 residues. CDR3 region: CASSQDRQGGRPQHF. DNA of the CDR3: TGCGCCAGCAGCCAAGATCGGCAGGGTGGACGGCCCCAGCATTTT.

The genes are TRBV19 and TRBJ2-1; 8 nucleotides agree with TRBD2. Germline V CDR1 and CDR2: LNHDA, SQIVND (reference sequence). V shed 3 bases, J shed 3 bases, and the junction held 4 bases outside the gene matches. The CDR3 runs 15 residues. For the CDR3, the DNA is TGTGCCAGTAGTATGTGGGCGGGGGGCTACAATGAGCAGTTCTTC. The encoded protein is CASSMWAGGYNEQFF.

To note about this clonotype: A much larger clone differs by one base, so this may be a read error. The genes are TRBV7-9 and TRBJ2-5; no clear D. The CDR3 has 12 residues. Germline CDR1 SEHNR, CDR2 FQNEAQ (reference sequence). The CDR3 sequence is CASSFQREAQYF. CDR3 in DNA: TGTGCCAGCAGCTTTCAACGAGAGGCCCAGTACTTC.

This clonotype was found a few times. The rearrangement uses TRBV4-3 and TRBJ2-7; 7 bases fit TRBD1. The CDR3 is made up of 15 amino acids. Trimming cost V 0 bases and J 2 bases; bases outside gene matches: 4. From germline, CDR1 is LGHNA and CDR2 YSLEER. CDR3 in amino acids: CASSQEGTVTYEQYF. Written as DNA, the CDR3 is TGCGCCAGCAGCCAAGAAGGGACAGTTACCTACGAGCAGTACTTC.

This clonotype was seen at least ten times. The V and J genes are TRBV28 and TRBJ2-3, with a possible D match to TRBD1 (5 bases). V lost 3 bases and J lost 0, with 10 bases in between. The CDR3 consists of 15 residues. Germline CDR1 reads MDHEN; CDR2 reads SYDVKM. CDR3 sequence reads: CASSFRDSSTDTQYF. The CDR3 nucleotides read TGTGCCAGCAGTTTCCGAGACAGCAGCACAGATACGCAGTATTTT.

This clonotype was counted ten times or more. V gene TRBV20-1 combines with J gene TRBJ2-3; 8 nucleotides align to TRBD2. V lost 7 bases and J lost 0; bases outside the gene matches: 6. This CDR3 comprises 14 residues. Germline CDR1 is DFQATT and CDR2 is SNEGSKA (reference sequence). DNA of the CDR3: TGCAGTGTTTATAGCGGGACTAGCACAGATACGCAGTATTTT. This translates into CSVYSGTSTDTQYF.

CDR3 nucleotides: TGCAGTGCTAGAGAAACGGGACAGAACACTGAAGCTTTCTTT. Encoded protein: CSARETGQNTEAFF. The chain links TRBV20-1 to TRBJ1-1, with D possibly TRBD1 on 6 matching bases. The CDR3 is made up of 14 amino acids. Deletions cut 0 bases from V and 1 base from J, with 9 bases between. CDR1 and CDR2 from the germline V gene are DFQATT and SNEGSKA (reference sequence).

This chain links TRBV7-9 with TRBJ2-6; D not certain. CDR3 length: 15 residues. Trimming pared 6 bases from V and 0 bases from J, leaving 9 bases between. Germline V CDR1 and CDR2: SEHNR, FQNEAQ (reference sequence). CDR3 region: CASRLMSSGANVLTF. The CDR3 DNA sequence: TGTGCCAGCAGACTGATGAGCTCTGGGGCCAACGTCCTGACTTTC.

This clonotype has ten or more counts. The chain has TRBV9 and TRBJ1-5, with no clear D. Germline CDR1 reads SGDLS; CDR2 reads YYNGEE. The V end was cut by 3 bases, the J end by 2 bases, with 6 bases between. CDR3 size: 13 residues. The CDR3 DNA follows: TGTGCCAGCAGCGCCCGTGGCAATCAGCCCCAGCATTTT. Translating gives CASSARGNQPQHF.

This clonotype has at least ten counts. V and J are TRBV5-6 and TRBJ2-7; D is unresolved. The length of the CDR3 is 13 residues. Germline V lookup: CDR1 SGHDT, CDR2 YYEEEE. With 0 bases removed from V and 4 bases from J, the gap between germline ends came to 8 bases. In DNA, the CDR3 is TGTGCCAGCAGCTTGGGGGCCAGTTACGAGCAGTACTTC. Encoded protein: CASSLGASYEQYF.

Worth noting for this clonotype: At one end, the junction sequence differs from germline, possibly due to a read error. This chain links TRBV6-2 or TRBV6-3 with TRBJ1-1; D ambiguous. The CDR3 runs to 15 residues. Germline loops: CDR1 MNHEY, CDR2 SVGEGT. The CDR3: CACSYSFDSNTEAFF. The CDR3 coding sequence is TGTGCCTGCAGTTACTCTTTTGACTCCAACACTGAAGCTTTCTTT.